This T cell receptor (beta chain) was observed in a study of blood T cell repertoires in COVID-19. At the level of the study: There were acute and convalescent COVID-19 samples, and they came from the United States, Italy and Spain.

CDR3 length: 14 residues. In germline, CDR1 is KGHSH, CDR2 LQKENI. V lost 6 bases to trimming and J lost 7 bases, with 16 bases between them. Living in 24 US areas, the participants were between about 18 and 100 years of age. Recovery among Cohort 3 donors was established by two negative PCRs, clearance, or symptom resolution. Per the authors' pipeline: Scientists estimated how many nucleated cells there were by amplifying reference gene primers. TCRdb keeps only in-frame clones here, not all; method: immunoSEQ multiplex PCR. That table supplies the V and J calls and clone size; D and trimming were determined from the DNA. The sample holds around 120,000 clones; approximately 86% are singletons and the top ten take 2% to 2.5%.

The V call is TRBV18, the J call TRBJ1-5; D is possibly TRBD1 (5 bases). Source material: PBMCs or T cells enriched from blood (not recorded which). The receptor comes from a woman in her forties or fifties who had recovered from COVID-19. DNA of the CDR3: TGTGCCAGCTCCCCGGGGGGAGGTTCCCAGCCCCAGCATTTT. As protein: CASSPGGGSQPQHF.